This T cell receptor beta chain was identified in a study of beta chain features in type 1 diabetes. General observations from the study: A potential PCR bias toward shorter templates would be equal in patient and control samples. The study left unresolved whether HLA type influences TCRB rearrangement. VDJ junctions sequenced from type 1 diabetes patients showed fewer insertions and more deletions.

This clone was detected a few times. Antigen unknown. Expressed TCRB transcripts were sequenced, since all the RNA that had been isolated was reverse transcribed. Generated by immunoSEQ multiplex PCR, the TCRdb table keeps only in-frame clones and is missing some. The table includes about 900,000 clones, roughly 16% detected once. Germline V gene data show CDR1 as SGHDN and CDR2 as FVKESK. The CDR3 sequence is 15 residues long. Trimming cost V 0 bases and J 1 base, with 10 bases left between them. Each donor gave one heparinised blood draw averaging roughly 100 mL. The V call is TRBV14, the J call TRBJ2-7; a weak D match, TRBD1 (5 bases). The sequence was obtained from a woman younger than 35 in good health. The specimen was naive CD4+ T cells from blood. CDR3 DNA sequence: TGTGCCAGCAGCCAAGATTGGCCAGGGTCCTACGAGCAGTACTTC. Amino acids: CASSQDWPGSYEQYF.